A selection of T cell receptor beta chains follows, all from one sample in a study of vaccination effects on CD4 cells after COVID-19. Their cognate antigens are unknown. Sequencing used immunoSEQ multiplex PCR; TCRdb keeps in-frame clones, though not all of them. The sample has roughly 24,000 clones, about three quarters seen once; the top ten hold 5.5% to 6.5%. Sample: CD4+ T cells from PBMCs cultured with SARS-CoV-2 spike peptides, taken after COVID-19 vaccination. The source of these receptors is a human donor who received a COVID-19 vaccine. Some clones in this sample may be carry-over from other donors' samples. Both conserved end residues are part of each CDR3. Some rows have no size entry. The others give once, few or many, or a class for an expanded clone.

TRBJ1-3	-	TRBV5-5	CASSLVQGLSGNTIYF
TRBJ2-3	once	TRBV6-2/TRBV6-3	CASSPGTSGGGLRTDTQYF
TRBJ1-6	-	TRBV27	CASSFAWNDNSPLHF
TRBJ2-2	-	TRBV24-1	CATSDSVTNTGELFF
TRBJ1-2	few	TRBV25-1	CASSGEAGGRYGYTF
TRBJ1-1	-	TRBV11-1	CASSLPRQNTEAFF
TRBJ2-2	-	TRBV23-1	CASSQVQVRGNTGELFF
TRBJ2-3	-	TRBV13	CASSLRDSGTDTQYF
TRBJ1-4	-	TRBV28	CASRGGASEKLFF
TRBJ1-1	-	TRBV18	CASSPRLVSNLNTEAFF